Given below is one TCR beta chain in context. This clone was seen a few times. Its antigen remains undetermined. No clone much larger than this one lies a single base away; base qualities are absent. This record belongs to a study of a mutant IDH1 vaccine in newly diagnosed glioma (dated by TCRdb to about 2021). About the full investigation: Of the roughly 30 treated patients, around 62% were male and roughly 38% were female, and a mean age of 40.4 years was recorded. Peripheral blood was collected at six visits: V03 (baseline), V05, V07, V10, V12 and V13. Before enrollment, most patients had been given radiochemotherapy with temozolomide as standard therapy, while the rest had received either radiotherapy alone or temozolomide alone. For exploratory analyses, longitudinal TCRB deep sequencing was carried out in roughly 23 treated patients wherever samples were available.

Results the study describes overall, beyond this receptor: Availability determined which PBMC samples were chosen for TCRB deep sequencing. Immune responses induced by the vaccine were seen in around 93% of patients across multiple MHC alleles. According to the authors, sample limitations meant that analyses of patient blood samples could not be reproduced. Changes in the top peripheral T cell clonotypes picked up by TCRB sequencing did not appear to be linked to pseudoprogression.

The library was made by the immunoSEQ multiplex PCR assay. Rearranged TCR beta chain sequences were amplified using the hsTCRB Kit according to the manufacturer's protocol. TCRB libraries were sequenced on an Illumina MiSeq. The authors' pipeline ran thus. The kit vendor's proprietary platform handled demultiplexing, trimming and gene mapping. TCRdb took over this immuneACCESS table, retaining in-frame rearrangements with V and J assigned. Such tables are incomplete; in checked studies, under half of the missing clones stem from an unresolved V gene, and the remainder is unexplained. The V and J calls and clone size are taken from that table; D and trimming were inferred from the DNA. This sample holds 85,000 to 100,000 clones; about 80% were observed only once. Around 7.5% of the sample is held by the ten biggest clonotypes. Taken with the paper, the label for time point translates to: baseline, week 1 (first vaccination visit). Reading the label with the study, this specimen's treatment or condition is: pre-vaccination baseline after standard-of-care therapy. Newly diagnosed WHO grade 3 or 4 IDH1-mutant astrocytomas showing loss of nuclear ATRX were present in the donors. The samples were drawn from NOA16, a multicentre, single-arm, open-label phase I trial in Germany that tested a mutant IDH1 peptide vaccine in humans for the first time. For immunogenicity testing, the blood drawn at visit V03 was used as the baseline sample. Genomic DNA for TCRB sequencing was extracted from EDTA blood using the DNeasy Blood and Tissue Kit.

CDR1 is given as MNHEY and CDR2 as SVGAGI, both from the germline V gene. Ends trimmed: V by 5 bases, J by 5 bases; bases unmatched to a gene: 3. The CDR3, cysteine through phenylalanine, is 13 amino acids long. Only CDR3 DNA is held: 39 bases, read in frame from base 1. The sequences come from PBMCs, collected from a glioma patient treated with radiotherapy, temozolomide or both. This clonotype originated in a man aged 35 to 55 with glioma. The V and J segments used are TRBV6-5 and TRBJ2-5, with TRBD1 identical over 9 junction bases. The DNA is TGTGCCAGCAGTACCGGACAGGGGGAGACCCAGTACTTC. Translated, it gives CASSTGQGETQYF.